The 9 T cell receptor beta chains listed next were all sequenced from one sample in a study of T cells in Graves' hyperthyroidism and ophthalmopathy. RNA transcripts served as the template for amplifying TCR beta CDR3 regions. The TCR CDR3 was amplified in a first-round RT-PCR using the HTBI primer set. TCRdb independently ran MiXCR on the multiplex PCR reads; one entry per CDR3 protein. Found here are about 480,000 distinct CDR3 sequences, roughly a quarter of them singletons; the top ten hold about 11%. The sequenced sample was blood. All receptors come from a woman aged 30 to 39 with Graves' ophthalmopathy.

This clonotype is a singleton in its sample. The chain links TRBV20-1 to TRBJ2-7, with D possibly being TRBD2 (5 bases). V was cut by 2 bases and J by 6 bases, with 14 bases left in between. Germline V gene lookup returns CDR1 DFQATT and CDR2 SNEGSKA (reference sequence). The CDR3 is 13 amino acids. The chain's CDR3 is CSARRERHTEQYF. CDR3 nucleotide sequence: TGCAGTGCTAGACGGGAAAGGCACACCGAGCAGTACTTC.

CDR3 coding DNA: TGTGCCAGCAGTGACAACAGGGGAAATGGCTACACCTTC. It encodes CASSDNRGNGYTF. The chain recombines TRBV2 with TRBJ1-2, with 7 bases fitting TRBD1. This CDR3 has 13 residues. The junction had 4 bases not matched to a gene; V was cut back by 3 bases and J by 6 bases. Germline V gene data show CDR1 as SNHLY and CDR2 as FYNNEI.

This clonotype was detected only a few times. The V call is TRBV4-1, the J call TRBJ1-5; possibly TRBD1 for D (5 bases). V lost 0 bases and J lost 3, with 12 bases in between. The CDR3 contains 16 residues. The germline V gene encodes CDR1 MGHRA and CDR2 YSYEKL. CDR3 sequence reads: CASSQDPGGSNQPQHF. CDR3 DNA sequence: TGCGCCAGCAGCCAAGACCCGGGGGGGTCCAATCAGCCCCAGCATTTT.

This chain connects TRBV29-1 to TRBJ1-1; possible D gene TRBD1, 5 bases. The V end was cut by 7 bases, the J end by 0 bases, with 9 bases between. This CDR3 spans 12 amino acids. Looked up from germline, CDR1 is SQVTM and CDR2 is ANQGSEA. The CDR3 loop is CSGGGVNTEAFF. The CDR3 DNA sequence: TGCAGCGGGGGAGGGGTGAACACTGAAGCTTTCTTT.

This clonotype was seen a few times. The V gene is TRBV5-1, the J gene TRBJ1-3; weak D call: TRBD1 (5 bases). This CDR3 is 15 amino acids long. V lost 4 bases and J 4 bases, leaving 15 bases between the germline ends. Germline lookup yields CDR1 SGHRS and CDR2 YFSETQ. DNA for the CDR3: TGCGCCAGCAGCGGGGCGTCAGGGTCAGGAAACACCATATATTTT. Amino acid sequence: CASSGASGSGNTIYF.

The CDR3 sequence is CASSQDPGQGANQPQHF. Written as DNA, the CDR3 is TGCGCCAGCAGCCAAGACCCGGGACAGGGGGCCAATCAGCCCCAGCATTTT. The V gene is TRBV4-1, the J gene TRBJ1-5, with 12 positions matching TRBD1. Germline lookup yields CDR1 MGHRA and CDR2 YSYEKL. V lost 0 bases to trimming and J lost 3 bases; unmatched junction nucleotides: 3. The CDR3 loop spans 17 amino acids.

This clonotype was seen a handful of times. This chain uses TRBV5-6 with TRBJ2-5; no reliable D call. Per the germline V gene, CDR1 is SGHDT and CDR2 is YYEEEE. Trimming shortened V by 2 bases and J by 7 bases, and 15 bases separated the two germline ends. The CDR3 has 14 residues. The CDR3 DNA follows: TGTGCCAGCAGCTTTCTCTCTGGGCGTGGGACCCAGTACTTC. This sequence encodes CASSFLSGRGTQYF.

The sample holds many counts of this clonotype. The genes are TRBV18 and TRBJ2-7; tentatively, D is TRBD1 or TRBD2 (5 bases each). Germline CDR1 and CDR2: KGHSH and LQKENI. CDR3 length: 13 amino acids. V was trimmed by 3 bases and J by 5 bases, leaving 11 bases between them. CDR3 protein: CASSPGTFHEQYF. For the CDR3, the DNA is TGTGCCAGCTCACCTGGGACCTTCCACGAGCAGTACTTC.

The V and J genes are TRBV12-3 or TRBV12-4 and TRBJ2-5, with D possibly TRBD2 on 5 matching bases. The ends were cut back, 5 bases at V and 0 bases at J, with 13 bases in the middle. The CDR3 extends over 15 amino acids. The CDR3 bases are TGTGCCAGCAGTCCTGGTGCCGGGGACCAAGAGACCCAGTACTTC. It is translated as CASSPGAGDQETQYF.